The 18 T cell receptor beta chains presented below share a single source sample, sequenced in a study of T cell responses to AZD1222 COVID-19 vaccine. This table comes from immunoSEQ multiplex PCR, and its TCRdb copy is limited to in-frame clones, with some not included. The table shows about 99,000 clones, with about 89% occurring only once. Material: peripheral blood, obtained 28 days after the second dose of the MenACWY control vaccine. The source of these receptors is an adult who received the MenACWY meningococcal vaccine as a control.

The V call is TRBV10-2, the J call TRBJ1-1; 7 bases are shared with TRBD1. This CDR3 is 15 amino acids long. Unmatched junction bases numbered 4, after V lost 3 bases and J lost 0 bases. Per germline, CDR1 WSHSY and CDR2 SAAADI. In DNA, the CDR3 is TGCGCCAGCAGTGATCCCCAGGGGGTGAACACTGAAGCTTTCTTT. This codes for CASSDPQGVNTEAFF.

This rearrangement joins TRBV5-1 to TRBJ2-7; D not resolved. The CDR3 extends over 16 amino acids. The V gene lost 0 bases and the J gene lost 1 base, with 14 bases spanning the gap. Germline-derived CDR1 and CDR2 are SGHRS and YFSETQ. In nucleotides, the CDR3 is TGCGCCAGCAGCTTGGGTGCGAGTGATGGGTCCTACGAGCAGTACTTC. The encoded protein is CASSLGASDGSYEQYF. Drawing the rest from reference TRBV5-1 and TRBJ2-7, the complete variable domain is KAGVTQTPRYLIKTRGQQVTLSCSPISGHRSVSWYQQTPGQGLQFLFEYFSETQRNKGNFPGRFSGRQFSNSRSEMNVSTLELGDSALYLCASSLGASDGSYEQYFGPGTRLTVT.

CDR3 DNA sequence: TGTGCCAGCAGCTTACGGGGAGTGGGGGACACTGAAGCTTTCTTT. Protein product: CASSLRGVGDTEAFF. The chain combines TRBV11-2 with TRBJ1-1, with D maybe TRBD1 (5 bases). The CDR3 loop spans 15 amino acids. V lost 2 bases and J 3 bases, leaving 13 bases between the germline ends. Germline V lookup: CDR1 SGHAT, CDR2 FQNNGV.

The J gene is TRBJ1-3, the V gene TRBV5-6, with a weak D call TRBD1 (5 bases). The germline V and J ends were trimmed by 1 base and 0 bases, with 8 bases remaining between them. This CDR3 has 15 amino acids. The germline CDR1 and CDR2 sequences are SGHDT and YYEEEE. CDR3 sequence: CASSLLGLSGNTIYF. The DNA for the CDR3 is TGTGCCAGCAGCTTGCTGGGGCTCTCTGGAAACACCATATATTTT.

V is TRBV11-3 and J is TRBJ2-1, with D unclear. V was cut by 1 base and J by 5 bases, with 6 bases left in between. This CDR3 region has 13 residues. Germline V CDR1 and CDR2: SGHNT, YENEEA. CDR3 sequence: CASSLGGHNEQFF. The DNA of the CDR3 is TGTGCCAGCAGCTTAGGCGGACACAATGAGCAGTTCTTC.

For the CDR3, the DNA is TGTGCCAGCCGGATTGGGACAGGGCGGACTGAAGCTTTCTTT. Its translation is CASRIGTGRTEAFF. The chain uses TRBV28 and TRBJ1-1, with 9 bases lining up with TRBD1. From germline, CDR1 is MDHEN and CDR2 SYDVKM. This CDR3 has 14 residues. The ends lost 8 bases at V and 5 bases at J; junction bases unmatched: 9.

J is TRBJ2-2 and V is TRBV7-2; D remains unclear. Germline CDR1 SGHTA, CDR2 FQGNSA. This CDR3 comprises 15 residues. Deletions cut 5 bases from V and 2 bases from J, with 12 bases between. CDR3 sequence reads: CASSRTPGNTGELFF. CDR3 DNA sequence: TGTGCCAGCAGCCGCACTCCCGGTAACACCGGGGAGCTGTTTTTT.

J is TRBJ1-3 and V is TRBV30, with D unresolved. Between the trimmed V and J ends, which lost 2 bases and 4 bases, there was a span of 12 bases. Germline CDR1 GTSNPN, CDR2 SVGIG (reference sequence). This CDR3 is 14 amino acids long. CDR3 residues: CAWSPTAPGNTIYF. The CDR3 DNA follows: TGTGCCTGGAGTCCGACCGCTCCCGGAAACACCATATATTTT.

The rearrangement joins TRBV14 to TRBJ1-3; D gene uncertain. The CDR3 totals 15 residues. Trimming shortened V by 1 base and J by 0 bases, and 7 bases separated the two germline ends. CDR1 and CDR2 from the germline V gene are SGHDN and FVKESK. This CDR3 is CASSQGLNSGNTIYF. CDR3 coding DNA: TGTGCCAGCAGCCAAGGCCTGAACTCTGGAAACACCATATATTTT.

The chain is built from TRBV5-8 and TRBJ2-7; D is perhaps TRBD2 (5 bases). The CDR3 spans 12 residues. Trimming took 2 bases from V and 4 from J, leaving 7 bases between them. Germline V gives CDR1 SGHTS, CDR2 YDEGEE. The CDR3, as DNA: TGTGCCAGCAGCTTAGAGGGTTACGAGCAGTACTTC. Translation: CASSLEGYEQYF.

The V gene is TRBV24-1, the J gene TRBJ2-3; 8 bases fit TRBD1. Looked up from germline, CDR1 is KGHDR and CDR2 is SFDVKD. The trim removed 4 bases at V and 1 base at J, leaving 6 bases unmatched. The CDR3 sequence is 16 residues long. The CDR3 DNA is TGTGCCACCAGTGACCCGGGACAGGTCCGCACAGATACGCAGTATTTT. Protein product: CATSDPGQVRTDTQYF.

The chain uses TRBV7-9 and TRBJ1-3; a weak D match, TRBD1 (5 bases). V was clipped by 3 bases and J by 1 base, with 10 bases between them. Germline V CDR1 and CDR2: SEHNR, FQNEAQ (reference sequence). The CDR3 covers 15 residues. The CDR3 loop reads CASSFPGGSGNTIYF. The DNA of the CDR3 is TGTGCCAGCAGCTTTCCCGGGGGTTCTGGAAACACCATATATTTT.

V and J are TRBV28 and TRBJ2-6; 8 nucleotides align to TRBD1. Trimming removed 3 bases from V and 1 base from J; junction bases left unmatched: 5. CDR1 and CDR2 from the germline V gene are MDHEN and SYDVKM. The CDR3 runs to 17 residues. CDR3 nucleotides: TGTGCCAGCAGTTTCCCCAGGGGGCCTTCTGGGGCCAACGTCCTGACTTTC. Residues: CASSFPRGPSGANVLTF.

V and J are TRBV30 and TRBJ2-5; the D gene could be TRBD1 or TRBD2 (5 bases each). Trimming cost V 0 bases and J 2 bases, with 19 bases left between them. This CDR3 contains 17 residues. CDR1 and CDR2 (germline): GTSNPN, SVGIG (reference sequence). The CDR3 DNA sequence: TGTGCCTGGAGTGTGGGCCCCGTCTGGGGGATTCAAGAGACCCAGTACTTC. It yields the protein CAWSVGPVWGIQETQYF.

This clone came up a few times. This chain joins TRBV2 and TRBJ2-1; 11 nucleotides align to TRBD1. Trimming removed 6 bases from V and 3 bases from J; junction bases left unmatched: 4. Germline assignment: CDR1 SNHLY and CDR2 FYNNEI. CDR3 length: 15 amino acids. The CDR3 sequence is CASRTGTGGYNEQFF. Here the CDR3 DNA reads TGTGCCAGCAGAACCGGGACAGGGGGCTACAATGAGCAGTTCTTC.

The chain joins TRBV7-9 to TRBJ1-4; D unclear. Germline V gene lookup returns CDR1 SEHNR and CDR2 FQNEAQ (reference sequence). Trimming took 9 bases from V and 2 from J, leaving 10 bases between them. The CDR3 totals 13 residues. CDR3 DNA: TGTGCCAGGGCGGTAAGCACTAATGAAAAACTGTTTTTT. This encodes CARAVSTNEKLFF.

This chain links TRBV5-8 with TRBJ1-6; no firm D call. CDR1 is SGHTS, CDR2 YDEGEE, per germline. CDR3 length equals 15 residues. V was cut by 2 bases and J by 8 bases, with 14 bases left in between. The CDR3, as DNA: TGTGCCAGCAGCTTTCCGGGGAGGTTGGATTCACCCCTCCACTTT. Its protein is CASSFPGRLDSPLHF.

The chain uses TRBV28 and TRBJ1-6, with a tentative D call TRBD1 (5 bases). Germline V lookup: CDR1 MDHEN, CDR2 SYDVKM. The CDR3 has 14 residues. V lost 7 bases, J lost 7 bases, and 14 bases lay in between. The CDR3 sequence: CASNPHGGNSPLHF. DNA for the CDR3: TGTGCCAGCAACCCGCATGGGGGAAATTCACCCCTCCACTTT.